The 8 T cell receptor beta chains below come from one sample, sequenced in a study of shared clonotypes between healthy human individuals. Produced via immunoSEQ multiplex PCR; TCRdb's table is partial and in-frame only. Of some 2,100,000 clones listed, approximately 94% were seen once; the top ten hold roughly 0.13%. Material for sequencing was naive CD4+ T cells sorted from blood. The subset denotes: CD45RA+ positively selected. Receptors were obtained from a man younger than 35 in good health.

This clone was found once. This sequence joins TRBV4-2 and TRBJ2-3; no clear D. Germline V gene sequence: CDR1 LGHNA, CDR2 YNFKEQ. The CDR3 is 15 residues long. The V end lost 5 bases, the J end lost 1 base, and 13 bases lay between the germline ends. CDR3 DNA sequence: TGTGCCAGCAGCGAGCTGACCAAGGGCACAGATACGCAGTATTTT. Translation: CASSELTKGTDTQYF.

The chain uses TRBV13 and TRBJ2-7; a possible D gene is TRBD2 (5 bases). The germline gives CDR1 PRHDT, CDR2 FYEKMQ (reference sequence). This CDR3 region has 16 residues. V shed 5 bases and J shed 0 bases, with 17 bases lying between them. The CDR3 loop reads CASSRRPAGSSYEQYF. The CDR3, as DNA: TGTGCCAGCAGCCGTAGGCCTGCGGGCAGCTCCTACGAGCAGTACTTC.

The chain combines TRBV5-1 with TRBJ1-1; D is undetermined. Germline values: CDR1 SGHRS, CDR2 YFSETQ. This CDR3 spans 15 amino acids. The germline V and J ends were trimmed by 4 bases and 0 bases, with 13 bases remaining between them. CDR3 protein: CASSRHIGLNTEAFF. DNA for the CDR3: TGCGCCAGCAGCCGCCACATCGGATTGAACACTGAAGCTTTCTTT.

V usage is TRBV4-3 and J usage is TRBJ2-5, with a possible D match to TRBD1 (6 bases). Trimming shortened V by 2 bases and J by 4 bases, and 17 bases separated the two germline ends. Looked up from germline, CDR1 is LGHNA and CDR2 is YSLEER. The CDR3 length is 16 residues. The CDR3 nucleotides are TGCGCCAGCAGCCAAACCTCAGGGATAGGGGGAGAGACCCAGTACTTC. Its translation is CASSQTSGIGGETQYF.

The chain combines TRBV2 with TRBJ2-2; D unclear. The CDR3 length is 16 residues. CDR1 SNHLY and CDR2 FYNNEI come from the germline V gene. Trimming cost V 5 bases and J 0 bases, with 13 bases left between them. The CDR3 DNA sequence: TGTGCCAGCAGTATGTCTTCCCCAACGAACACCGGGGAGCTGTTTTTT. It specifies CASSMSSPTNTGELFF.

CDR3 amino acids: CAWGQENIQYF. In nucleotides, the CDR3 is TGTGCCTGGGGACAGGAAAACATTCAGTACTTC. The genes are TRBV30 and TRBJ2-4; 7 bases match TRBD1. Germline-derived CDR1 and CDR2 are GTSNPN and SVGIG (reference sequence). The CDR3 has 11 amino acids. Unmatched junction bases numbered 0, after V lost 5 bases and J lost 5 bases.

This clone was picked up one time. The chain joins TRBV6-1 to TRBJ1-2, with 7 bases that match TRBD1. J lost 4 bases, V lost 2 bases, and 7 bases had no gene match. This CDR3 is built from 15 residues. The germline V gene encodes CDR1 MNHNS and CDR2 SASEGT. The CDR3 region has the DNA TGTGCCAGCAGTGAAAGGGACAGCCTCGCCTATGGCTACACCTTC. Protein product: CASSERDSLAYGYTF.

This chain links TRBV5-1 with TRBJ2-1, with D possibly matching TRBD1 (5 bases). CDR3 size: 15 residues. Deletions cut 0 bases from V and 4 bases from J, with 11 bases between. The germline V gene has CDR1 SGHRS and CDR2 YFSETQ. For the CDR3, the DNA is TGCGCCAGCAGCTTGGGTGACAGCGTATACAATGAGCAGTTCTTC. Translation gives CASSLGDSVYNEQFF.